The 26 T cell receptor beta chains given below trace back to one sample, sequenced in a study of OX40 agonist ivuxolimab in advanced cancers. Sequencing was performed with immunoSEQ multiplex PCR; in TCRdb, only in-frame clones are kept and a portion is missing. The table has roughly 80,000 clones, around 80% seen once. Sequences were derived from CD4+ or CD8+ T cells sorted from blood, sampled in a trial of the OX40 agonist ivuxolimab. The receptors shown here come from an adult with an advanced solid tumor such as melanoma, head and neck, liver or kidney cancer.

The chain recombines TRBV7-9 with TRBJ1-1; D is unresolved. CDR1 is SEHNR and CDR2 is FQNEAQ in the germline V gene (reference sequence). CDR3 length: 15 residues. Deletions cut 2 bases from V and 1 base from J, with 11 bases between. The CDR3 sequence is CASSLTDSKNTEAFF. CDR3 DNA: TGTGCCAGCAGCTTAACGGACTCGAAGAACACTGAAGCTTTCTTT.

J is TRBJ2-1 and V is TRBV6-6; D may match TRBD1 or TRBD2 (6 bases each). The V gene's germline CDR1 is MNHNY and CDR2 SVGAGI (reference sequence). The CDR3 extends over 13 amino acids. The V end was cut by 7 bases, the J end by 4 bases, with 11 bases between. CDR3 sequence (DNA): TGTGCCAGCAAGGGGGGCCCGTACAATGAGCAGTTCTTC. This codes for CASKGGPYNEQFF.

V usage is TRBV28 and J usage is TRBJ2-2, with TRBD2 as a possible D gene (5 bases). Trimming took off 2 bases at V and 5 bases at J, with 9 bases between the two ends. The CDR3 contains 14 residues. Germline loops: CDR1 MDHEN, CDR2 SYDVKM. CDR3 in amino acids: CASSLGRGTGELFF. The CDR3, as DNA: TGTGCCAGCAGTTTAGGACGGGGAACCGGGGAGCTGTTTTTT.

CDR3 in amino acids: CATLGTSGIEQYF. The CDR3 DNA follows: TGCGCCACACTCGGGACTAGCGGGATCGAGCAGTACTTC. This rearrangement joins TRBV10-2 to TRBJ2-7; TRBD2 aligns across 13 bases. The CDR3 loop spans 13 amino acids. V gave up 10 bases and J gave up 6 bases; unmatched junction bases: 6. Germline CDR1 is WSHSY and CDR2 is SAAADI.

This chain joins TRBV19 and TRBJ1-2, with D perhaps TRBD1 (6 bases). Germline V gene data show CDR1 as LNHDA and CDR2 as SQIVND (reference sequence). This CDR3 has 11 residues. Trimming cost V 11 bases and J 8 bases, with 15 bases left between them. CDR3 DNA: TGTGCCGGCCAGGGGCTATGGGGCTACACCTTC. This encodes CAGQGLWGYTF.

This chain links TRBV9 with TRBJ2-3; the match to TRBD2 covers 8 bases. From germline, CDR1 is SGDLS and CDR2 YYNGEE. The V segment lost 2 bases and the J segment 1 base; nucleotides outside the gene matches: 9. The CDR3 is 17 amino acids. This CDR3 reads CASSVAWGLGGTDTQYF. In DNA form, the CDR3 reads TGTGCCAGCAGCGTGGCGTGGGGACTAGGGGGCACAGATACGCAGTATTTT.

The chain combines TRBV5-1 with TRBJ1-2; TRBD1 matches 9 bases. This CDR3 is built from 13 residues. Germline V lookup: CDR1 SGHRS, CDR2 YFSETQ. The V and J ends lost 4 bases and 5 bases, in that order; junction bases with no gene match: 3. CDR3 bases: TGCGCCAGCAGCCCGGGACAGGGATATGGCTACACCTTC. Translated: CASSPGQGYGYTF.

The chain uses TRBV30 and TRBJ2-3; tentatively, D is TRBD2 (5 bases). Germline V gives CDR1 GTSNPN, CDR2 SVGIG (reference sequence). This CDR3 spans 13 amino acids. Trimming took 3 bases from V and 2 from J, leaving 9 bases between them. CDR3 loop: CAWREGYTDTQYF. The CDR3 bases are TGTGCCTGGAGAGAGGGTTACACAGATACGCAGTATTTT. The complete variable domain, with remaining parts taken from reference TRBV30 and TRBJ2-3, reads SQTIHQWPATLVQPVGSPLSLECTVEGTSNPNLYWYRQAAGRGLQLLFYSVGIGQISSEVPQNLSASRPQDRQFILSSKKLLLSDSGFYLCAWREGYTDTQYFGPGTRLTVL.

This clone was detected once. The chain employs TRBV6-1 and TRBJ1-1; D gene unclear. The CDR3 consists of 12 residues. The V and J ends lost 5 bases and 1 base respectively, with 5 bases between them. The V gene's germline CDR1 is MNHNS and CDR2 SASEGT. The CDR3 sequence: CASSPRNTEAFF. In nucleotides, the CDR3 is TGTGCCAGCAGTCCCCGGAACACTGAAGCTTTCTTT.

The gene calls are TRBV11-3 and TRBJ2-5, with 7 bases that match TRBD2. Per germline, CDR1 SGHNT and CDR2 YENEEA. This CDR3 is built from 17 residues. V lost 7 bases and J lost 0; bases outside the gene matches: 14. Written as DNA, the CDR3 is TGTGCCAGCAACATACTTAAGCGGGGACCGTACCAAGAGACCCAGTACTTC. Its translation: CASNILKRGPYQETQYF.

This chain joins TRBV25-1 and TRBJ1-6; 7 bases align to TRBD1. J was trimmed by 7 bases and V by 6 bases; bases with no gene match: 9. This CDR3 comprises 15 residues. Germline values: CDR1 MGHDK, CDR2 SYGVNS. CDR3 residues: CASSPRGTANSPLHF. In DNA form, the CDR3 reads TGTGCCAGCAGCCCAAGGGGGACAGCCAATTCACCCCTCCACTTT.

The chain is built from TRBV9 and TRBJ2-5; 10 nucleotides align to TRBD1. The CDR3 consists of 15 residues. CDR1 and CDR2 from the germline V gene are SGDLS and YYNGEE. Unmatched junction bases numbered 4, after V lost 0 bases and J lost 5 bases. The CDR3 spells CASSVGTGGRETQYF. In DNA form, the CDR3 reads TGTGCCAGCAGCGTAGGGACAGGGGGGCGTGAGACCCAGTACTTC.

The chain has TRBV5-5 and TRBJ1-4; possible D gene TRBD1, 5 bases. Trimming removed 3 bases at V and 4 bases at J, with 13 bases between. The CDR3 consists of 15 residues. Germline CDR1 SGHKS, CDR2 YYEKEE (reference sequence). The CDR3, as DNA: TGTGCCAGCAGCTCACGTGACAGAAATAATGAAAAACTGTTTTTT. Translation: CASSSRDRNNEKLFF. Combining the CDR3 with reference TRBV5-5 and TRBJ1-4 gives the whole variable domain DAGVTQSPTHLIKTRGQQVTLRCSPISGHKSVSWYQQVLGQGPQFIFQYYEKEERGRGNFPDRFSARQFPNYSSELNVNALLLGDSALYLCASSSRDRNNEKLFFGSGTQLSVL.

J is TRBJ2-1 and V is TRBV15; 10 nucleotides align to TRBD1. CDR1 is LNHNV and CDR2 is YYDKDF in the germline V gene (reference sequence). The CDR3 loop spans 16 amino acids. With V trimmed by 1 base and J by 5 bases, 5 bases remained unmatched. In DNA form, the CDR3 reads TGTGCCACCAGCAGAGGGGACAGGGGTTTGGACAATGAGCAGTTCTTC. Protein: CATSRGDRGLDNEQFF.

This clone was recorded a few times. The chain joins TRBV4-2 to TRBJ2-2, with 12 bases fitting TRBD2. Germline V CDR1 and CDR2: LGHNA, YNFKEQ. Germline trimming cut 4 bases from V and 4 bases from J; bases unmatched to any gene: 13. The CDR3 has 19 residues. The CDR3 loop reads CASSPGLAGSTRLTGELFF. In nucleotides, the CDR3 is TGTGCCAGCAGCCCCGGACTAGCGGGGTCAACCCGTCTCACCGGGGAGCTGTTTTTT.

J is TRBJ1-1 and V is TRBV5-1; TRBD1 might be the D (5 bases). Deletions cut 0 bases from V and 6 bases from J, with 6 bases between. The CDR3 runs 12 residues. CDR1 is SGHRS, CDR2 YFSETQ, per germline. The CDR3 reads CASSLEGAEAFF. DNA for the CDR3: TGCGCCAGCAGCTTGGAAGGGGCTGAAGCTTTCTTT. Full variable domain (missing parts from reference TRBV5-1 and TRBJ1-1): KAGVTQTPRYLIKTRGQQVTLSCSPISGHRSVSWYQQTPGQGLQFLFEYFSETQRNKGNFPGRFSGRQFSNSRSEMNVSTLELGDSALYLCASSLEGAEAFFGQGTRLTVV.

This clone was recorded once. The V and J genes are TRBV7-9 and TRBJ1-5; D possibly corresponds to TRBD1 (6 bases). Trimming shortened V by 4 bases and J by 10 bases, and 11 bases separated the two germline ends. The CDR3 extends over 12 amino acids. CDR1 and CDR2 from the germline V gene are SEHNR and FQNEAQ (reference sequence). The CDR3 bases are TGTGCCAGCAGCTCGGGACAACGCCCCCAGCATTTT. This sequence encodes CASSSGQRPQHF.

The chain links TRBV7-9 to TRBJ2-7; weak D call: TRBD1 (5 bases). The CDR3 covers 13 residues. V was shortened by 2 bases and J by 6 bases, with 11 bases between the two germline ends. Looked up from germline, CDR1 is SEHNR and CDR2 is FQNEAQ (reference sequence). CDR3 loop: CASSLQGMREQYF. The CDR3 DNA reads as TGTGCCAGCAGCTTACAGGGCATGCGCGAGCAGTACTTC.

The gene calls are TRBV7-3 and TRBJ1-6; D gene unclear. Germline V gene lookup returns CDR1 SGHTA and CDR2 FQGTGA. This CDR3 comprises 14 residues. V lost 2 bases, J lost 5 bases, and 7 bases lay in between. CDR3 region: CASSLLHNNSPLHF. The CDR3 DNA reads TGTGCCAGCAGCTTATTGCACAATAATTCACCCCTCCACTTT.

The chain employs TRBV28 and TRBJ1-2, with TRBD1 matching over 8 bases. V gave up 4 bases and J gave up 6 bases; unmatched junction bases: 7. Germline CDR1 MDHEN, CDR2 SYDVKM. This CDR3 is 14 amino acids long. For the CDR3, the DNA is TGTGCCAGCAGTTCGTCGACAGGGGTGGATGGCTACACCTTC. Amino acids: CASSSSTGVDGYTF.

This chain joins TRBV15 and TRBJ2-2; D is possibly TRBD1 or TRBD2 (6 bases each). There are 19 residues in the CDR3. Germline V gene data show CDR1 as LNHNV and CDR2 as YYDKDF (reference sequence). V shed 0 bases and J shed 3 bases, with 20 bases lying between them. The CDR3 sequence is CATSRDRAGHPEDTGELFF. The CDR3 nucleotides read TGTGCCACCAGCAGAGACCGTGCGGGACACCCCGAGGACACCGGGGAGCTGTTTTTT.

The chain has TRBV7-2 and TRBJ1-1, with 8 bases identical to TRBD1. Per the germline V gene, CDR1 is SGHTA and CDR2 is FQGNSA. J lost 6 bases, V lost 1 base, and 4 bases had no gene match. This CDR3 contains 14 residues. The CDR3 DNA sequence: TGTGCCAGCAGCTTAGTGCAGGGGGCTTCTGAAGCTTTCTTT. The encoded protein is CASSLVQGASEAFF.

A few counts support this clone. V is TRBV9 and J is TRBJ1-3; D gene ambiguous. V lost 4 bases and J 1 base, leaving 12 bases between the germline ends. The germline V gene encodes CDR1 SGDLS and CDR2 YYNGEE. The length of the CDR3 is 15 residues. In DNA, the CDR3 is TGTGCCAGCAGCAGACTAACGGAGTCTGGAAACACCATATATTTT. Its protein product is CASSRLTESGNTIYF.

This clone appeared once. This CDR3 is CASSPGLAFGPDTQYF. DNA of the CDR3: TGTGCCAGCAGCCCGGGACTAGCGTTTGGCCCAGATACGCAGTATTTT. The chain combines TRBV5-4 with TRBJ2-3; 10 nucleotides align to TRBD2. The CDR3 contains 16 residues. Germline trimming cut 4 bases from V and 4 bases from J; bases unmatched to any gene: 9. The V gene's germline CDR1 is SGHNT and CDR2 YYREEE (reference sequence).

The chain recombines TRBV6-6 with TRBJ2-7, with 9 positions matching TRBD2. Germline CDR1 reads MNHNY; CDR2 reads SVGAGI (reference sequence). V dropped 4 bases and J dropped 3; count of bases not matched to a gene: 10. This CDR3 is built from 16 residues. CDR3 in amino acids: CASSSSGGRAGYEQYF. In DNA, the CDR3 is TGTGCCAGCAGTTCCTCGGGCGGGAGGGCCGGCTACGAGCAGTACTTC.

The chain recombines TRBV7-2 with TRBJ1-1; D might be TRBD1 (6 bases). The CDR3 runs 15 residues. Trimming left V 2 bases short and J 1 base short, with 11 bases between. The germline V gene has CDR1 SGHTA and CDR2 FQGNSA. The CDR3 bases are TGTGCCAGCAGCTTACCGCCACAGGGGAACACTGAAGCTTTCTTT. Protein sequence: CASSLPPQGNTEAFF.